Detailed here is one T cell receptor (beta chain). There are a few counts of this clonotype. What antigen it recognizes has not been identified. There are no base qualities to consult, and no much larger clone falls within one base. CDR1 and CDR2 (MNHEY, SMNVEV) derive from the germline V gene (reference sequence). Taken from cysteine to phenylalanine, the CDR3 has 14 residues. Left in the record is the CDR3 DNA by itself, 42 bases read in frame from the first base. V is pruned by 7 bases and J by 3 bases, leaving 4 bases of the junction without a gene match. These data belong to a study of patients and donors after allogeneic stem cell transplantation (dated by TCRdb to about 2020). The library relied on RT-PCR. These reads were obtained on a NextSeq 550. In-frame beta chains were kept once TCRdb had trimmed the public reads at Q25 with fastp and called clones with MiXCR. CDR3 protein duplicates are merged, each entry listing the most common genes and DNA. This sample is represented by roughly 940,000 distinct CDR3 sequences; 18% of them were singletons. The ten largest clones add up to 6% of the sample.

The sequenced sample consisted of blood, either unsorted or a sorted T cell fraction (not recorded which). The source is a human donor who was either an allogeneic HSCT recipient or a stem cell or donor lymphocyte infusion donor (not recorded which). It is not recorded whose cells these are; they may come from a transplant donor. The chain was built from TRBV27 and TRBJ2-1; TRBD2 agrees with 9 junctional bases. The base sequence is TGTGCCAGCATTAGCGGGAGAGGCTACAATGAGCAGTTCTTC. Its protein reads: CASISGRGYNEQFF.